These 17 T cell receptor beta chains originate from one sample sequenced in a study of CD8 T cells in Susac syndrome. Random-hexamer reverse transcription was applied to 0.5 to 1 ug RNA. TCRdb called the immunoSEQ multiplex PCR reads again in MiXCR, with one record for every CDR3 protein. The table has 350,000 to 550,000 distinct CDR3 sequences, around 85% seen once. Sequenced input: CD8+ T cells from PBMCs. The receptors were gathered from a human donor with multiple sclerosis.

The chain is built from TRBV30 and TRBJ1-3; 7 bases agree with TRBD1. J was trimmed by 2 bases and V by 3 bases; bases with no gene match: 7. From germline, CDR1 is GTSNPN and CDR2 SVGIG (reference sequence). This CDR3 has 15 residues. Here the CDR3 reads CAWSWGQTPGNTIYF. The CDR3, as DNA: TGTGCCTGGAGCTGGGGACAGACCCCTGGAAACACCATATATTTT.

This chain connects TRBV7-9 to TRBJ2-1, with 12 bases identical to TRBD2. The CDR3 extends over 18 amino acids. CDR1 is SEHNR, CDR2 FQNEAQ, per germline (reference sequence). Unmatched junction bases numbered 8, after V lost 5 bases and J lost 0 bases. In DNA, the CDR3 is TGTGCCAGCAGCAGCGGGACTAGCGGGTATAACTCCTACAATGAGCAGTTCTTC. Its translation: CASSSGTSGYNSYNEQFF.

J is TRBJ2-1 and V is TRBV7-2; the match to TRBD2 covers 12 bases. The CDR3 is made up of 16 amino acids. Germline V CDR1 and CDR2: SGHTA, FQGNSA. J was trimmed by 8 bases and V by 4 bases; bases with no gene match: 9. CDR3: CASSSLLAGGSDEQFF. The CDR3 DNA sequence: TGTGCCAGCAGCTCGTTACTAGCGGGGGGCTCGGATGAGCAGTTCTTC.

CDR3 protein: CSARGGFYNEQFF. The CDR3 DNA is TGCAGTGCCCGGGGGGGCTTCTACAATGAGCAGTTCTTC. J is TRBJ2-1 and V is TRBV20-1, with TRBD2 matching 8 bases. CDR3 length: 13 residues. Germline CDR1 DFQATT, CDR2 SNEGSKA (reference sequence). The V and J ends lost 6 bases and 3 bases, in that order; junction bases with no gene match: 4.

CDR3 DNA sequence: TGTGCCAGCAGTTTATCGGGTTTTGGACAGATCTATGGCTACACCTTC. This codes for CASSLSGFGQIYGYTF. V is TRBV27 and J is TRBJ1-2; maybe TRBD1 (6 bases). CDR3 length equals 16 residues. Per the germline V gene, CDR1 is MNHEY and CDR2 is SMNVEV (reference sequence). V was pared by 0 bases and J by 4 bases, with 15 bases between.

This chain uses TRBV19 with TRBJ1-4; D not resolved. The CDR3 runs 14 residues. Germline V gene lookup returns CDR1 LNHDA and CDR2 SQIVND (reference sequence). Trimming stripped 10 bases from V and 10 bases from J, with 22 bases between. The CDR3 DNA sequence: TGTGCCACTCTTGGAGATATCCGAAAGGGAAAACTGTTTTTT. This translates into CATLGDIRKGKLFF.

This chain links TRBV5-4 with TRBJ1-3; a possible D gene is TRBD1 (6 bases). The CDR3 has 15 amino acids. CDR1 and CDR2 from the germline V gene are SGHNT and YYREEE (reference sequence). Trimming stripped 4 bases from V and 8 bases from J, with 19 bases between. CDR3: CASSDTGQQGDTIYF. The CDR3 DNA reads TGTGCCAGCAGCGATACGGGCCAACAGGGAGACACCATATATTTT.

V gene TRBV6-5 combines with J gene TRBJ2-7; D may be TRBD2 (5 bases). The CDR3 spans 12 residues. V was cut by 4 bases and J by 7 bases, with 11 bases left in between. The germline CDR1 and CDR2 sequences are MNHEY and SVGAGI. The CDR3: CASSSEEEEQYF. The CDR3 DNA sequence: TGTGCCAGCAGTTCAGAGGAGGAGGAGCAGTACTTC.

The V call is TRBV5-1, the J call TRBJ2-2; 9 bases agree with TRBD1. CDR1 is SGHRS and CDR2 is YFSETQ in the germline V gene. V shed 3 bases and J 5 bases; nucleotides not matched to a gene: 2. The CDR3 length is 14 residues. As DNA, the CDR3 is TGCGCCAGCAGCTCCGGGACAGGGACCGGGGAGCTGTTTTTT. This encodes CASSSGTGTGELFF. The full variable domain, with the rest looked up from reference TRBV5-1 and TRBJ2-2, is KAGVTQTPRYLIKTRGQQVTLSCSPISGHRSVSWYQQTPGQGLQFLFEYFSETQRNKGNFPGRFSGRQFSNSRSEMNVSTLELGDSALYLCASSSGTGTGELFFGEGSRLTVL.

Only a few counts were recorded for this clonotype. This rearrangement joins TRBV7-6 to TRBJ1-2; D may be TRBD1 (5 bases). Per germline, CDR1 SGHVS and CDR2 FNYEAQ. This CDR3 is built from 19 residues. The V end lost 8 bases, the J end lost 0 bases, and 28 bases lay between the germline ends. The CDR3 DNA sequence: TGTGCCAGCCGCGACAGATTGCCCAACACACCTCAAACTAACTATGGCTACACCTTC. It is translated as CASRDRLPNTPQTNYGYTF.

J is TRBJ2-1 and V is TRBV20-1, with 11 bases that match TRBD2. CDR1 DFQATT and CDR2 SNEGSKA come from the germline V gene (reference sequence). After removal of 1 base from V and 4 bases from J, the junction contained 3 bases not matched to a gene. There are 15 residues in the CDR3. CDR3: CSARVAGGMYNEQFF. The CDR3 DNA follows: TGCAGTGCTAGAGTAGCGGGAGGGATGTACAATGAGCAGTTCTTC.

This rearrangement joins TRBV7-9 to TRBJ2-6; unclear D gene. The CDR3 covers 15 residues. V was shortened by 5 bases and J by 0 bases, with 8 bases between the two germline ends. Germline V gene data show CDR1 as SEHNR and CDR2 as FQNEAQ (reference sequence). The CDR3 reads CASSTDPSGANVLTF. DNA for the CDR3: TGTGCCAGCAGCACAGACCCCTCTGGGGCCAACGTCCTGACTTTC.

In its sample, this clonotype was seen a few times. The chain uses TRBV19 and TRBJ1-5, with 9 bases matching TRBD1. V lost 3 bases and J lost 1; bases outside the gene matches: 1. The CDR3 loop spans 15 amino acids. Germline-derived CDR1 and CDR2 are LNHDA and SQIVND (reference sequence). In DNA form, the CDR3 reads TGTGCCAGTAGTATGACAGGGGGAAGCAATCAGCCCCAGCATTTT. Translated, it gives CASSMTGGSNQPQHF.

The V gene is TRBV6-1, the J gene TRBJ2-7; perhaps TRBD1 as D (5 bases). The germline V gene has CDR1 MNHNS and CDR2 SASEGT. V shed 5 bases and J shed 2 bases, with 16 bases lying between them. There are 15 residues in the CDR3. CDR3 amino acids: CASSTPIDSTYEQYF. In DNA form, the CDR3 reads TGTGCCAGCAGTACCCCTATCGACAGTACCTACGAGCAGTACTTC.

The chain couples TRBV6-4 to TRBJ2-1; tentative D call: TRBD1 (5 bases). This CDR3 spans 16 amino acids. Trimming removed 2 bases at V and 4 bases at J, with 15 bases between. From germline, CDR1 is MRHNA and CDR2 SNTAGT. For the CDR3, the DNA is TGTGCCAGCAGTGACGAATGGACCAGGGAATACAATGAGCAGTTCTTC. Translation: CASSDEWTREYNEQFF.

The chain recombines TRBV6-5 with TRBJ2-5; D might be TRBD1 (6 bases). Trimming took 6 bases from V and 4 from J, leaving 12 bases between them. Germline CDR1 reads MNHEY; CDR2 reads SVGAGI. The CDR3 has 13 amino acids. CDR3 amino acids: CASRQGFAETQYF. The CDR3 nucleotides read TGTGCCAGCAGGCAGGGGTTCGCAGAGACCCAGTACTTC.

The rearrangement links TRBV29-1 to TRBJ2-7, with 9 positions matching TRBD2. This CDR3 is 15 amino acids long. Germline CDR1 is SQVTM and CDR2 is ANQGSEA. V gave up 0 bases and J gave up 5 bases; unmatched junction bases: 8. Here the CDR3 reads CSVEDRLAGEHEQYF. CDR3 coding DNA: TGCAGCGTTGAAGATCGTTTAGCGGGAGAGCACGAGCAGTACTTC.